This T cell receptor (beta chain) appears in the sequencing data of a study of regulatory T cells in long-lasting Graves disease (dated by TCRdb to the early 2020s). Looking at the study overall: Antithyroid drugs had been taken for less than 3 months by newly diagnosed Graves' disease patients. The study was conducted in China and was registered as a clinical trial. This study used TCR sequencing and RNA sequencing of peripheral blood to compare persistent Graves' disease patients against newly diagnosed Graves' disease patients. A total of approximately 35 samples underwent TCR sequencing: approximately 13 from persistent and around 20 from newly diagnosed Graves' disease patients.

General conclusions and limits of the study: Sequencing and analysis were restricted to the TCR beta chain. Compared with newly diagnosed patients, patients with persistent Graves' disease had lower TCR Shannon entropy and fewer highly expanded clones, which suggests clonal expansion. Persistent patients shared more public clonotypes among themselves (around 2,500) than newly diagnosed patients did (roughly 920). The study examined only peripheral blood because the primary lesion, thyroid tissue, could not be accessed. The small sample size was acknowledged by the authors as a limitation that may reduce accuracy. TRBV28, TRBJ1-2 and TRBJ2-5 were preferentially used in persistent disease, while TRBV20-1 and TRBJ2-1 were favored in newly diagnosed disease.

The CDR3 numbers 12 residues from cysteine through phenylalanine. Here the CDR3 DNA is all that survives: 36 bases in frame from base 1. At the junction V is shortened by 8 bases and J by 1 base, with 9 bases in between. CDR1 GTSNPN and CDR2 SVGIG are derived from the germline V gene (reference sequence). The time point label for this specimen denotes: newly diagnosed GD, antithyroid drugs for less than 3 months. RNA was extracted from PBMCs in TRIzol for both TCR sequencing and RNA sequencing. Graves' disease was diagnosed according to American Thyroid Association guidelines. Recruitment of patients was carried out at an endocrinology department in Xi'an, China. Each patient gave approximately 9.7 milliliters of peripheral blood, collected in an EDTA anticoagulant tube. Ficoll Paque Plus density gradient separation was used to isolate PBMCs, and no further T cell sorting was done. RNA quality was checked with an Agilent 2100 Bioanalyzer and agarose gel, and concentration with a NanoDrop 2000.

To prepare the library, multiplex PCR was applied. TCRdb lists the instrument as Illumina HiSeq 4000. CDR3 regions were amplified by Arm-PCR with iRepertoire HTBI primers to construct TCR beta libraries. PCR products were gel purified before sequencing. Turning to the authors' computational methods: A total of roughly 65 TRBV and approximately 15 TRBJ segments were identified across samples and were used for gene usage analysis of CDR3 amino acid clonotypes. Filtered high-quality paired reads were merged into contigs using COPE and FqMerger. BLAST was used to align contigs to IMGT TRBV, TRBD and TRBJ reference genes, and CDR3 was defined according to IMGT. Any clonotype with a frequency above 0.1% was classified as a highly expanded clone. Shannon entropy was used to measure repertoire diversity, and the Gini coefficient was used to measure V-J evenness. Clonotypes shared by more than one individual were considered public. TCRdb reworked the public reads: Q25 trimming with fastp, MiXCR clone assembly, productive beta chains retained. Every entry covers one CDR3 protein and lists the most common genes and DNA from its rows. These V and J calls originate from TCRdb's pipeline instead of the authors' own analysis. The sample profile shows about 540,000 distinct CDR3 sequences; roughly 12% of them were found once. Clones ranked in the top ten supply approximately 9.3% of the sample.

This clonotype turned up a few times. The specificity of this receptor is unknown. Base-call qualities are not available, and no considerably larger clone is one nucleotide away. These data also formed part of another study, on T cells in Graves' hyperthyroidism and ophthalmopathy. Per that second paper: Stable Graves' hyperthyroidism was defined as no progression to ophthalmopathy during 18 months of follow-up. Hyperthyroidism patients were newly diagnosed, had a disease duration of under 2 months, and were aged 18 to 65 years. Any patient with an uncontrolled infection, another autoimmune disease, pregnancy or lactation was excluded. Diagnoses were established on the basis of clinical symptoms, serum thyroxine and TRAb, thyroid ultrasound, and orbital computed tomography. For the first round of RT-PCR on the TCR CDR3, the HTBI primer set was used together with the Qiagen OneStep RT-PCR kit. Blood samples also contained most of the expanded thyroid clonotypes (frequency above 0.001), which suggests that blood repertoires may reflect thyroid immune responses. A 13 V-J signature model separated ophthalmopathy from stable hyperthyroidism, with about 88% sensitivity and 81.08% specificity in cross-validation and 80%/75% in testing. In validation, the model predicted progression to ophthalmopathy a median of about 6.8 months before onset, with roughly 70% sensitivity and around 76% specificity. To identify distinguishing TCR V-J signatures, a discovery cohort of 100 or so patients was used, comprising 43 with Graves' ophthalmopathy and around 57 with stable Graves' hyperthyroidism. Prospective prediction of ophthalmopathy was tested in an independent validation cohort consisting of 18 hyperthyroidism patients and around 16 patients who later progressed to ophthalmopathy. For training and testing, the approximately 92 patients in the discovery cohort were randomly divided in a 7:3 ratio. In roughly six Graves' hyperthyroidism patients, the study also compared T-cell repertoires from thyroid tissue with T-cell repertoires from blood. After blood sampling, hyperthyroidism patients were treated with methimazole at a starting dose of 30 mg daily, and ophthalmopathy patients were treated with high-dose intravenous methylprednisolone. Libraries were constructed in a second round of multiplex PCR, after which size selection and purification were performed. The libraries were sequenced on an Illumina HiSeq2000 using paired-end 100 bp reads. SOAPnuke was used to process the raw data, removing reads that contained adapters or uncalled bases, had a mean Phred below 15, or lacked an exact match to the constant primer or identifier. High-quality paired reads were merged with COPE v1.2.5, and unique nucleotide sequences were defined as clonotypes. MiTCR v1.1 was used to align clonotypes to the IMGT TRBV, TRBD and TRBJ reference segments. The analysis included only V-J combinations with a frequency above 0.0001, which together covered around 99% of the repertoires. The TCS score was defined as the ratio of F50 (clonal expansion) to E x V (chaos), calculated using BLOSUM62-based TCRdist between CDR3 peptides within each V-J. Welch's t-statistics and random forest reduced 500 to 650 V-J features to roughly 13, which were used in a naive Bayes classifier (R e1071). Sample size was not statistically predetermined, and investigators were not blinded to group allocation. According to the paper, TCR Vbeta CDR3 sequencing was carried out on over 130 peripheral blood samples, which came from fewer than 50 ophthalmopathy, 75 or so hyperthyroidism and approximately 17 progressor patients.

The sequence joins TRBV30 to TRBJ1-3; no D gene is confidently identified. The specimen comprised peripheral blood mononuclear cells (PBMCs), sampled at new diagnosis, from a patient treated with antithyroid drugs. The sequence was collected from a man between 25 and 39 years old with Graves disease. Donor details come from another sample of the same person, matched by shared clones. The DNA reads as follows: TGTGCCGGCACGGGGTCTGGAAACACCATATATTTT. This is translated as CAGTGSGNTIYF.